This TCR beta chain was captured by sequencing in a study of beta chain features in type 1 diabetes. V lost 3 bases and J lost 3; bases outside the gene matches: 3. This CDR3 spans 15 amino acids. Germline V lookup: CDR1 SGHRS, CDR2 YFSETQ. Sequencing targeted expressed TCRB transcripts, as all isolated RNA had been reverse transcribed. Assay used: immunoSEQ multiplex PCR; TCRdb lists only in-frame clones, some missing. This table has around 450,000 clones, over 10% appearing once. This chain joins TRBV5-1 and TRBJ2-1; TRBD2 matches at 10 bases. The source of this sequence is a woman in her late teens or twenties in good health. Material: naive CD4+ T cells from blood. In DNA form, the CDR3 reads TGCGCCAGCAGCTACGGACTAGCGGACTACAATGAGCAGTTCTTC. This gives the protein CASSYGLADYNEQFF.